This T cell receptor beta chain was sequenced in a study of shared clonotypes between healthy human individuals. About the study: Researchers drew samples from two women and three men aged 18 to 49. Each donor had three CD4 naive, three CD4 memory, two CD8 naive and one CD8 memory plate.

Worth noting for this clone: No antigen is known for it.

TCRdb's copy holds only in-frame clones and misses some; the assay was immunoSEQ multiplex PCR. This sample has roughly 1,500,000 clones, with approximately 98.5% found just once. The CDR3 loop spans 15 amino acids. From germline, CDR1 is SGHRS and CDR2 YFSETQ. The germline V and J ends were trimmed by 0 bases and 2 bases, with 6 bases remaining between them. Broader study findings: Non-shared clonotypes had lower generation probabilities than clonotypes shared by all four sorted-subset donors. Naive CD4 clonotypes were shared across several donors at 4.5% to 6.5%.

The TCR originated in a young man in good health. Sequences were obtained from naive CD4+ T cells sorted from blood. Subset described: CD45RA+ positively selected. The chain joins TRBV5-1 to TRBJ2-6; D unclear. CDR3 sequence reads: CASSLDGTGANVLTF. CDR3 bases: TGCGCCAGCAGCTTGGACGGTACTGGGGCCAACGTCCTGACTTTC.